The present T cell receptor (beta chain) was sequenced within a study of blood T cell repertoires in COVID-19. The table came from immunoSEQ multiplex PCR; TCRdb's copy has only in-frame clones and leaves some out. The sample shows approximately 250,000 clones, 80% to 85% of them seen only once. Germline V gene data show CDR1 as ENHRY and CDR2 as SYGVKD. Trimming shortened V by 4 bases and J by 6 bases, and 9 bases separated the two germline ends. CDR3 length equals 13 residues. The sequence was collected from a man aged 55 to 70 with acute or convalescent COVID-19. The gene calls are TRBV10-3 and TRBJ2-2; D is possibly TRBD2 (7 bases). Sequencing was performed on peripheral blood. The CDR3 is CAISGGGAGELFF. As DNA, the CDR3 is TGTGCCATCAGTGGAGGGGGGGCCGGGGAGCTGTTTTTT.